A selection of T cell receptor beta chains follows, all from one sample in a study of T cell responses to AZD1222 COVID-19 vaccine. Using immunoSEQ multiplex PCR, the repertoire was profiled, and TCRdb retains in-frame clones only, with some absent. Of 95,000 to 110,000 clones detected, roughly 93% appear once; the ten largest clones hold about 5%. The sample in question was peripheral blood, obtained on day 0 of AZD1222 vaccination. The receptors shown here come from an adult in good health. Each CDR3 is given with its conserved first and last residue. D genes are given only for firm matches. Size is stated for part of the rows, as once, few or many counts, or as a class when the clone is expanded.

v_call	j_call	d_call	clone_size	cdr3_nt	cdr3_aa
TRBV7-2	TRBJ2-3	-	-	TGTGCCAGCAGCTTAGTAACTTCAGATACGCAGTATTTT	CASSLVTSDTQYF
TRBV5-5	TRBJ1-1	TRBD1	-	TGTGCCAGCAGCTTGAGTCCCGGGACAGGGGTTTGGGTGACTGAAGCTTTCTTT	CASSLSPGTGVWVTEAFF
TRBV5-1	TRBJ1-5	TRBD1	-	TGCGCCAGCAGGCCAGGGGGAGTAGGCAATCAGCCCCAGCATTTT	CASRPGGVGNQPQHF
TRBV3-1/TRBV3-2	TRBJ1-2	-	-	TGTGCCAGCAGCCACAACGGACGTCCGGATGGCTACACCTTC	CASSHNGRPDGYTF
TRBV3-1/TRBV3-2	TRBJ1-2	TRBD1	-	TGTGCCAGCAGCCAAGGACAGGGGGCGGGCGGCTACACCTTC	CASSQGQGAGGYTF
TRBV3-1/TRBV3-2	TRBJ1-5	-	-	TGTGCCAGCAGCCTTTCTCTGTGGCAGCCCCAGCATTTT	CASSLSLWQPQHF
TRBV6-5	TRBJ1-6	-	-	TGTGCCAGCAGTCGGGACGGTAAAATTTCACCCCTCCACTTT	CASSRDGKISPLHF
TRBV7-9	TRBJ2-1	-	-	TGTGCCAGCAGCTTTGTACAGGCCAAATACTATGAGCAGTTCTTC	CASSFVQAKYYEQFF
TRBV9	TRBJ2-1	-	-	TGTGCCAGCGGTGAATATGGCAATGAGCAGTTCTTC	CASGEYGNEQFF
TRBV11-2	TRBJ1-2	TRBD1	-	TGTGCCAGCAGCTCCCCGACAGGGGATGGCTACACCTTC	CASSSPTGDGYTF
TRBV5-1	TRBJ2-1	-	-	TGCGCCAGCAGCCCGACAGGGAGGCGCGATGAGCAGTTCTTC	CASSPTGRRDEQFF
TRBV6-2/TRBV6-3	TRBJ2-3	TRBD1	-	TGTGCCAGCAGTTACGTAGGGGGCCTCACAGATACGCAGTATTTT	CASSYVGGLTDTQYF
TRBV6-5	TRBJ1-4	-	-	TGTGCCAGCAGTCCCGTGGGGGTGGCTAATGAAAAACTGTTTTTT	CASSPVGVANEKLFF
TRBV2	TRBJ1-2	-	-	TGTGCCAGCAGTGATGTGGCACCAACCCATGGCTACACCTTC	CASSDVAPTHGYTF
TRBV19	TRBJ1-3	-	-	TGTGCCAGTAGGCTGAAGGAGCGCGACACCATATATTTT	CASRLKERDTIYF
TRBV29-1	TRBJ2-4	-	-	TGCAGCGCCGAGCGGCCTGGCAAAAACATTCAGTACTTC	CSAERPGKNIQYF
TRBV4-1	TRBJ2-2	-	-	TGCGCCAGCAGCCAAGACCGGGGCAGCACCGGGGAGCTGTTTTTT	CASSQDRGSTGELFF
TRBV6-5	TRBJ1-4	TRBD1	-	TGTGCCAGCAGCGAGACAGGGGTCGAAAAACTGTTTTTT	CASSETGVEKLFF
TRBV5-4	TRBJ2-7	-	-	TGTGCCAGCAGCTTGGAAGGGGTTTCCTACGAGCAGTACTTC	CASSLEGVSYEQYF
TRBV2	TRBJ2-3	-	once	TGTGCCAGCAGTCAGGAAGATACGCAGTATTTT	CASSQEDTQYF
TRBV18	TRBJ2-1	-	-	TGTGCCAGCTCACCAGGATATACGGAAAATGAGCAGTTCTTC	CASSPGYTENEQFF
TRBV2	TRBJ2-7	-	-	TGTGCCAGCCTAGAGTACGTCGAGCAGTACTTC	CASLEYVEQYF
TRBV18	TRBJ2-7	-	-	TGTGCCAGCTCACCAGGGACTCCAAGCTCCTACGAGCAGTACTTC	CASSPGTPSSYEQYF
TRBV2	TRBJ2-3	TRBD1	-	TGTGCCAGTTCCCAGGGGGCCCCCAGGAGCACAGATACGCAGTATTTT	CASSQGAPRSTDTQYF
TRBV4-1	TRBJ2-5	TRBD2	-	TGCGCCAGCAGCCTGGGACTAGAGGGGTCGGAGACCCAGTACTTC	CASSLGLEGSETQYF
TRBV30	TRBJ2-7	-	-	TGTGCCTGGACCAGGGGTTGGGGAGCCTACGAGCAGTACTTC	CAWTRGWGAYEQYF
TRBV24-1	TRBJ2-1	-	-	TGTGCCACCAGTACCGGTCTATCGGATGAGCAGTTCTTC	CATSTGLSDEQFF
TRBV4-2	TRBJ2-3	TRBD2	-	TGTGCCAGCAGCCAAGATCTTGAACTAGCGGGAGACACAGATACGCAGTATTTT	CASSQDLELAGDTDTQYF
TRBV7-3	TRBJ2-1	TRBD2	few	TGTGCCAGCAGCTTAAGGAGCGGGAGGGAGAGTGAGCAGTTCTTC	CASSLRSGRESEQFF
TRBV5-1	TRBJ1-4	-	-	TGCGCCAGCAGCTTGGGCAACAGGGCTCATGAAAAACTGTTTTTT	CASSLGNRAHEKLFF
TRBV13	TRBJ1-2	-	once	TGTGCCAGCAGCTTATATCTTCTGGGGGGTGCTAACTATGGCTACACCTTC	CASSLYLLGGANYGYTF
TRBV11-1	TRBJ2-6	-	-	TGTGCCAGCAGGGGTTTTGATGGGGCCAACGTCCTGACTTTC	CASRGFDGANVLTF
TRBV21-1	TRBJ2-7	-	once	TGTGCCAGCAGTTTGACTAGCGGGAGGTCCGAGCAGTACTTC	CASSLTSGRSEQYF
TRBV6-4	TRBJ2-1	-	-	TGTGCCAGCAGTGAAAGCTCCTACAATGAGCAGTTCTTC	CASSESSYNEQFF
TRBV27	TRBJ2-7	-	-	TGTGCCAGCAGTTTAGTGCAGGGGGGCTACGAGCAGTACTTC	CASSLVQGGYEQYF
TRBV29-1	TRBJ1-5	-	-	TGCAGCGTTGGCCTACCACCGGATCAGCCCCAGCATTTT	CSVGLPPDQPQHF
TRBV9	TRBJ1-3	-	-	TGTGCCAGCAGCTCGGGGGGGAACGCCGGAAACACCATATATTTT	CASSSGGNAGNTIYF
TRBV30	TRBJ2-2	-	-	TGTGCCTGGAGTGAGGGGGGTACGGGCGCCGGGGAGCTGTTTTTT	CAWSEGGTGAGELFF
TRBV11-2	TRBJ1-2	-	-	TGTGCCAGCAGCCCTCGCGGCCCTAACTATGGCTACACCTTC	CASSPRGPNYGYTF
TRBV27	TRBJ1-2	-	-	TGTGCCAGCAGTTATGGGCCCTACGTTGGCTACACCTTC	CASSYGPYVGYTF
TRBV27	TRBJ2-5	-	-	TGTGCCAGTAGTTTAGAGAGGGGCTCCAGGACCCAGTACTTC	CASSLERGSRTQYF
TRBV7-3	TRBJ2-1	TRBD2	-	TGTGCCAGCAGCTTAAATAGCGGGAGGGCGTACAATGAGCAGTTCTTC	CASSLNSGRAYNEQFF
TRBV5-1	TRBJ2-7	TRBD2	-	TGCGCCAGCAGCATTACTAGCGGCCTCCGTTACGAGCAGTACTTC	CASSITSGLRYEQYF
TRBV18	TRBJ1-5	-	-	TGTGCCAGCTCGGACCAGGACCAGCCCCAGCATTTT	CASSDQDQPQHF
TRBV6-2/TRBV6-3	TRBJ1-5	TRBD1	-	TGTGCCAGCAGTTACAGACAGGGCCCCAATCAGCCCCAGCATTTT	CASSYRQGPNQPQHF
TRBV4-1	TRBJ1-5	-	-	TGCGCCAGCAGCCAACGCGGGGGAAATCAGCCCCAGCATTTT	CASSQRGGNQPQHF
TRBV5-1	TRBJ1-1	-	few	TGCGCCAGCAGCGAGGTTGGCCTAAACACTGAAGCTTTCTTT	CASSEVGLNTEAFF
TRBV3-1/TRBV3-2	TRBJ1-3	-	-	TGTGCCAGCAGCCGGGACGGGACTTCAGGAAACACCATATATTTT	CASSRDGTSGNTIYF
TRBV6-5	TRBJ2-5	TRBD1	-	TGTGCCAGCAGTTCGCCTCGACAGGGACGGCGGGAGACCCAGTACTTC	CASSSPRQGRRETQYF
TRBV5-8	TRBJ1-2	-	once	TGTGCCAGCAGCTTGAGCCCAGGGATAATTAATGGCTACACCTTC	CASSLSPGIINGYTF
TRBV18	TRBJ2-3	TRBD1	few	TGTGCCAGCTCACCACGGACAGGGGATGGCACAGATACGCAGTATTTT	CASSPRTGDGTDTQYF
TRBV4-2	TRBJ2-7	TRBD2	few	TGTGCCAGCAGCCAACCTAGCGGGAGGAGGTACGAGCAGTACTTC	CASSQPSGRRYEQYF
TRBV7-9	TRBJ1-1	-	-	TGTGCCAGCAGCTTATCCCTGGGAACTGAAGCTTTCTTT	CASSLSLGTEAFF
TRBV18	TRBJ2-5	TRBD2	-	TGTGCCAGCTCTTCACGACTAGCGGGAGGCCACGGGTTGGAGACCCAGTACTTC	CASSSRLAGGHGLETQYF
TRBV6-1	TRBJ1-1	-	-	TGTGCCAGCAGTGAAGCGGAGCACACTGAAGCTTTCTTT	CASSEAEHTEAFF